These 4 T cell receptor beta chains originate from one sample sequenced in a study of CD8+ T cells in alopecia areata. Extracted from the samples, RNA was reverse transcribed into cDNA to serve as the sequencing template. Clones were sequenced by immunoSEQ multiplex PCR, and TCRdb holds only the in-frame ones, with some missing. The table includes some 180,000 clones, roughly 65% detected once. The specimen comprised CD4+ T cells sorted from blood, sampled at week 0. These receptors came from a human donor with alopecia areata.

This clone was seen only a few times. Other nucleotide sequences in the sample specify the same CDR3. The rearrangement uses TRBV30 and TRBJ2-5; the D gene is possibly TRBD2 (5 bases). The CDR3 is made up of 11 amino acids. V lost 1 base, J lost 5 bases, and 5 bases lay in between. Per germline, CDR1 GTSNPN and CDR2 SVGIG (reference sequence). CDR3 protein: CAWSGGETQYF. CDR3 bases: TGTGCCTGGAGTGGAGGGGAGACCCAGTACTTC.

The chain joins TRBV30 to TRBJ1-5; D not certain. From germline, CDR1 is GTSNPN and CDR2 SVGIG (reference sequence). This CDR3 region has 14 residues. V lost 0 bases and J 8 bases, leaving 14 bases between the germline ends. Here the CDR3 DNA reads TGTGCCTGGAGTGTAATGGGAGGGAATGAGCCCCAGCATTTT. Translation: CAWSVMGGNEPQHF.

The rearrangement links TRBV11-1 to TRBJ2-7, with D maybe TRBD1 (6 bases). Trimming pared 5 bases from V and 12 bases from J, leaving 14 bases between. CDR1 is SGHAT, CDR2 FQDESV, per germline (reference sequence). The CDR3 sequence is 11 residues long. The CDR3 DNA is TGTGCCAGCAGCCAGGACAGCAAGCCGTACTTC. This gives the protein CASSQDSKPYF.

This clone was counted between two and nine times. The chain employs TRBV23-1 and TRBJ1-1; D is uncertain. TRBV23-1 is labeled an ORF, and its function is uncertain. The CDR3 is 9 amino acids. Trimming left V 6 bases short and J 7 bases short, with 3 bases between. CDR3 loop: CASSREAFF. The DNA for the CDR3 is TGCGCCAGCAGCCGTGAAGCTTTCTTT.